The present TCR beta chain was sequenced within a study of blood T cell repertoires in COVID-19. Study overall: Acute-phase and convalescent COVID-19 samples originated in the United States, Italy and Spain.

In the study's own analysis: The assay estimated nucleated cells by amplifying reference gene primers. The repertoire was sequenced with immunoSEQ multiplex PCR; TCRdb's copy has only in-frame clones and lacks some. V, J and clone size were drawn from that table, and D and trimming were deduced from the DNA. This sample yields approximately 68,000 clones, of which roughly four fifths are seen a single time; less than 8% belongs to the top ten. The V end lost 2 bases, the J end lost 4 bases, and 11 bases lay between the germline ends. The germline V gene has CDR1 SGHTA and CDR2 FQGTGA. CDR3 size: 14 residues.

V gene TRBV7-3 combines with J gene TRBJ1-2; D perhaps matches TRBD1 (6 bases). Sequenced sample: peripheral blood. The sequence was collected from a woman aged 55-69 years with acute or convalescent COVID-19. CDR3 DNA sequence: TGTGCCAGCAGCTTACAACAGGGAGTCTATGGCTACACCTTC. Protein sequence: CASSLQQGVYGYTF.